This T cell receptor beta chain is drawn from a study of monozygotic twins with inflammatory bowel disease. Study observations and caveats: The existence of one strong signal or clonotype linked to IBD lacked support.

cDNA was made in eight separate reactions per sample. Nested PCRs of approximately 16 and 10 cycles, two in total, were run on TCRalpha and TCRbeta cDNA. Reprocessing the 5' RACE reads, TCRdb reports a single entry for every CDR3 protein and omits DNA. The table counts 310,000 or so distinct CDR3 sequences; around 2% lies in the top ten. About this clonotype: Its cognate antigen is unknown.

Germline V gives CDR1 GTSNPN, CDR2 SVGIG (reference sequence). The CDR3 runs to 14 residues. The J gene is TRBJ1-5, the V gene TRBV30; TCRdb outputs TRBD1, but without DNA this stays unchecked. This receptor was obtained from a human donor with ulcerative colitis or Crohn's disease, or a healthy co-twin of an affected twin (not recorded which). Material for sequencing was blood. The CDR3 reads CAWSVGQGDQPQHF.